Sequencing of this T cell receptor beta chain was carried out in a study of PD-L1 blockade in urothelial cancer. TCRdb's copy holds only in-frame clones and misses some; the assay was immunoSEQ multiplex PCR. The table has 70,000 to 75,000 clones, 85% to 90% seen once. Time point meaning: pretreatment peripheral blood. Urothelial carcinoma, locally advanced or metastatic, affected the patients. For each patient, 1 to 8 samples were obtained, pretreatment and on-treatment. The V end lost 7 bases, the J end lost 0 bases, and 13 bases lay between the germline ends. Per germline, CDR1 SNHLY and CDR2 FYNNEI. This CDR3 region has 15 residues.

This sample comprised PBMCs, obtained around atezolizumab (anti-PD-L1) treatment. The sequence was obtained from a man between 65 and 80 years old with urothelial cancer. The chain carries TRBV2 and TRBJ2-4, with D perhaps matching TRBD1 (6 bases). This chain's CDR3 is CASMGDKLAKNIQYF. In DNA, the CDR3 is TGTGCCAGCATGGGGGACAAATTAGCCAAAAACATTCAGTACTTC.